This T cell receptor beta chain emerged from a study of neurological immune-mediated disorders (dated by TCRdb to between 2019 and 2020). For context, the study as a whole: Using UMI-based sequencing, the study compared peripheral blood TCR-beta repertoires from patients with HTLV-I-associated myelopathy (HAM/TSP), patients with multiple sclerosis, and healthy controls. The cohort comprised roughly 69 subjects: about 14 HAM/TSP patients, 34 multiple sclerosis patients and approximately 20 healthy controls. Alongside PBMC samples, the set of around 99 TCR-beta libraries contained longitudinal samples, technical triplicates, and paired CD4+ and CD8+ T-cell subsets that had been sorted.

On this clonotype itself: Its antigen specificity is not known. Per-base quality was not reported, and no clone a single base away is much larger than it.

The healthy controls were volunteers from blood banks in Maryland, USA. For the unsorted PBMC libraries, 2 million PBMCs were stored in RNAlater at -80 degrees C until RNA extraction and were used to generate the libraries. PBMCs were separated from peripheral blood using Ficoll-Hypaque density gradient centrifugation and then cryopreserved in liquid nitrogen. The CDR3 numbers 15 residues from cysteine through phenylalanine. Only CDR3 DNA is held: 45 bases, read in frame from base 1. Looking up the germline V gene yields CDR1 MDHEN and CDR2 SYDVKM. Trimming costs V 5 bases and J 0 bases, and their ends lie 14 bases apart. General study outcomes and caveats: No identical CDR3 amino acid sequences were shared among expanded clones across subjects, suggesting private TCR-beta repertoires in all groups. The highest TCR clonal expansion was observed in HAM/TSP patients, whereas the lowest was observed in MS patients, even when compared with healthy controls.

cDNA synthesis used template-switch 5'RACE with a primer carrying a 10-nucleotide random unique molecular identifier tagging each TCR transcript. Every sequencing run covered 15-18 subjects and yielded more than 170 million TCR-beta sequences. The RNeasy kit was used for extraction of total RNA. Using the KAPA Real-time Library Amplification kit, TCR-beta VDJ regions were amplified with primers for the TCR constant region and the 5'RACE anchor. Sample indexes and Illumina adaptors were added in a first PCR, and a second PCR then increased library yield. After Ampure bead purification, the roughly 650 bp TCR product was size-selected on a 2% E-gel SizeSelection system. Library quality was checked on a Bioanalyzer, concentration was measured with Qubit, and libraries were quantified with the Kapa Library Quantification kit before pooling. An Illumina HiSeq 2500 sequenced the libraries paired-end 2 x 150 bp. To increase sequence diversity, 25-30% phiX was spiked into each library pool. Concerning the study's data processing: The quality-filtered reads were processed with the UMI-based MiGEC pipeline, whose error correction step removed more than 80% of the raw TCR sequences. IMGT germline references were used for alignment of VDJ genes, and clonotypes were defined by a unique CDR3 amino acid sequence together with V-J genes. Clonal expansion, Shannon diversity, and CDR3 relatedness (CalcPairwiseDistances, ClusterSamples) were evaluated with VDJtools, and phylogenetic trees were built with CLCbio workbench. Expanded clones were defined as having at least 8 unique UMIs, based on coefficient-of-variation modelling across technical triplicates. TCRdb itself trimmed the public reads at Q25 with fastp, ran MiXCR and retained productive beta chains. Entries that share a CDR3 protein sequence are merged under the most common genes and DNA. The V and J calls here are based on TCRdb, not the publication. This sample has tens of thousands of distinct CDR3 sequences in its table, and about 9.3% of those were observed once. The ten biggest clones cover 1.8% of the sample.

This sequence uses TRBV28 and TRBJ2-7; the D gene is unclear. This receptor was identified in a man aged 35 to 55 in good health. Material: PBMCs. The nucleotide sequence reads as follows: TGTGCCAGCAGTCTGATGACCTGGGCCTCCTACGAGCAGTACTTC. It specifies CASSLMTWASYEQYF.